A single sample is the source of the 5 T cell receptor beta chains below, sequenced in a study of cytomegalovirus exposure and HLA in healthy donors. Profiled with immunoSEQ multiplex PCR; TCRdb holds only in-frame clones, not every one. This table holds 200,000 or so clones, 75% to 85% found once. Sequenced material: PBMCs. These receptors originate from a woman between 25 and 40 years old in good health and CMV-seropositive.

This clone was observed a handful of times. The J gene is TRBJ2-2, the V gene TRBV28, with a weak D call TRBD2 (6 bases). Trimming removed 7 bases at V and 2 bases at J, with 14 bases between. The CDR3 sequence is 15 residues long. The germline V gene encodes CDR1 MDHEN and CDR2 SYDVKM. DNA of the CDR3: TGTGCCAGCACCATGTCTGGGACTAACACCGGGGAGCTGTTTTTT. Protein product: CASTMSGTNTGELFF. The full variable domain, with the rest looked up from reference TRBV28 and TRBJ2-2, is DVKVTQSSRYLVKRTGEKVFLECVQDMDHENMFWYRQDPGLGLRLIYFSYDVKMKEKGDIPEGYSVSREKKERFSLILESASTNQTSMYLCASTMSGTNTGELFFGEGSRLTVL.

V and J are TRBV28 and TRBJ1-2, with TRBD1 identical over 8 bases. CDR3 length: 13 residues. The V segment lost 6 bases and the J segment 14 bases; nucleotides outside the gene matches: 14. Germline-derived CDR1 and CDR2 are MDHEN and SYDVKM. CDR3 residues: CASSSRGTGRQTF. The CDR3 DNA reads TGTGCCAGCAGCTCTAGAGGGACAGGAAGGCAAACCTTC.

J is TRBJ2-4 and V is TRBV5-1, with TRBD1 matching over 7 bases. The length of the CDR3 is 14 residues. Germline V CDR1 and CDR2: SGHRS, YFSETQ. V was pared by 2 bases and J by 7 bases, with 6 bases of the junction left unmatched. This CDR3 is CASSLTGERNIQYF. CDR3 in DNA: TGCGCCAGCAGCTTAACAGGGGAAAGGAACATTCAGTACTTC.

The chain is built from TRBV15 and TRBJ2-7; 9 bases fit TRBD2. The V segment lost 0 bases and the J segment 3 bases; nucleotides outside the gene matches: 0. Germline CDR1 is LNHNV and CDR2 is YYDKDF (reference sequence). This CDR3 has 14 amino acids. The CDR3 reads CATSRDSGGYEQYF. In DNA form, the CDR3 reads TGTGCCACCAGCAGAGATAGCGGGGGCTACGAGCAGTACTTC.

The gene calls are TRBV2 and TRBJ2-1; no clear D. Germline V gene sequence: CDR1 SNHLY, CDR2 FYNNEI. This CDR3 region has 15 residues. Trimming stripped 1 base from V and 0 bases from J, with 7 bases between. The CDR3 DNA sequence: TGTGCCAGCAGTGAAGGCAGGAACTCCTACAATGAGCAGTTCTTC. Translating it yields CASSEGRNSYNEQFF.